Presented here are 10 T cell receptor beta chains from one specimen sequenced in a study of radiation and T cells in renal cell carcinoma. The assay was immunoSEQ multiplex PCR, and TCRdb's table has in-frame clones only and misses some. The sample lists roughly 100,000 clones, under 90% occurring once. Time point: baseline pretreatment blood. Documented treatment: 15 Gy SBRT to primary tumor, nephrectomy 4 weeks later. The starting material was blood, obtained from a patient whose treatment included radiotherapy and nephrectomy. These receptors originate from a man aged 60 to 75 with renal cell carcinoma.

The sample holds one count of this clone. The rearrangement uses TRBV2 and TRBJ2-1, with 13 bases fitting TRBD2. From germline, CDR1 is SNHLY and CDR2 FYNNEI. The V and J ends lost 6 bases and 15 bases, in that order; junction bases with no gene match: 11. The CDR3 loop spans 14 amino acids. The CDR3 region has the DNA TGTGCCAGCAGGTTGGAGGGACTAGCGGGGTTTACGTTCTTC. It specifies CASRLEGLAGFTFF.

The chain employs TRBV5-1 and TRBJ2-7, with TRBD2 matching 11 bases. The CDR3 is 15 residues long. V was pared by 4 bases and J by 4 bases, with 7 bases of the junction left unmatched. Germline CDR1 SGHRS, CDR2 YFSETQ. The CDR3 protein is CASSAGLADMYEQYF. The DNA for the CDR3 is TGCGCCAGCAGCGCGGGACTAGCGGATATGTACGAGCAGTACTTC.

The V gene is TRBV5-1, the J gene TRBJ2-6; 7 nucleotides agree with TRBD1. J gave up 4 bases and V 3 bases, and 7 bases lay outside the gene matches. The germline CDR1 and CDR2 sequences are SGHRS and YFSETQ. This CDR3 contains 16 residues. The CDR3 here is CASSSQGVAGANVLTF. In nucleotides, the CDR3 is TGCGCCAGCAGCTCCCAGGGGGTAGCAGGGGCCAACGTCCTGACTTTC.

The CDR3 here is CSVEDGSTGPGGYTF. The CDR3 coding sequence is TGCAGCGTTGAAGATGGGTCGACAGGGCCTGGGGGCTACACCTTC. The chain has TRBV29-1 and TRBJ1-2, with TRBD1 identical over 7 bases. CDR1 and CDR2 (germline): SQVTM, ANQGSEA. The CDR3 runs to 15 residues. The V and J ends lost 0 bases and 8 bases, in that order; junction bases with no gene match: 12.

The chain joins TRBV5-1 to TRBJ2-5; D is possibly TRBD1 (6 bases). Trimming stripped 2 bases from V and 4 bases from J, with 15 bases between. Germline V gene lookup returns CDR1 SGHRS and CDR2 YFSETQ. The CDR3 is made up of 15 amino acids. The CDR3: CASSFGQGLAETQYF. In nucleotides, the CDR3 is TGCGCCAGCAGCTTTGGGCAGGGGTTGGCAGAGACCCAGTACTTC.

This clone was seen a single time. This chain joins TRBV7-2 and TRBJ2-1; TRBD1 aligns across 9 bases. CDR3 size: 12 residues. Germline V gene data show CDR1 as SGHTA and CDR2 as FQGNSA. V was clipped by 5 bases and J by 11 bases; unmatched bases: 4. The CDR3 is CASSPDRGKQFF. The CDR3 DNA reads as TGTGCCAGCAGCCCAGACAGGGGGAAGCAGTTCTTC.

The genes are TRBV6-5 and TRBJ1-4, with a weak D call TRBD1 (5 bases). In germline, CDR1 is MNHEY, CDR2 SVGAGI. The length of the CDR3 is 14 residues. The V gene lost 6 bases and the J gene lost 8 bases, with 16 bases spanning the gap. This CDR3 reads CASRMGGVGEKLFF. CDR3 DNA sequence: TGTGCCAGCAGAATGGGGGGTGTGGGCGAAAAACTGTTTTTT.

The chain is built from TRBV10-1 and TRBJ2-3; 8 positions match TRBD2. Germline CDR1 and CDR2: WNHNN and SYGVQD (reference sequence). The CDR3 totals 14 residues. V was clipped by 5 bases and J by 5 bases; unmatched bases: 6. CDR3 protein: CASSPGGRQDTQYF. The CDR3 nucleotides read TGCGCCAGCAGTCCGGGAGGGCGGCAAGATACGCAGTATTTT.

The chain links TRBV4-1 to TRBJ2-1, with D hard to call. The CDR3 spans 18 residues. Trimming removed 0 bases at V and 5 bases at J, with 20 bases between. Germline V gene data show CDR1 as MGHRA and CDR2 as YSYEKL. CDR3 sequence (DNA): TGCGCCAGCAGCCAAGAGGCCCTGCCCTTGGGCCCGGACAATGAGCAGTTCTTC. This gives the protein CASSQEALPLGPDNEQFF.

The chain employs TRBV19 and TRBJ2-3; D gene unclear. The CDR3 length is 14 residues. Germline CDR1 is LNHDA and CDR2 is SQIVND (reference sequence). The V end lost 3 bases, the J end lost 2 bases, and 9 bases lay between the germline ends. Here the CDR3 reads CASSIGPLTDTQYF. DNA for the CDR3: TGTGCCAGTAGTATCGGACCCCTCACAGATACGCAGTATTTT.